This entry features one T cell receptor beta chain sequence. Antigen specificity is unknown. The sample originates from a study of identifying expanded T cells in peripheral blood. Study-wide results and limits: Variance in clone template counts between approximately two-week samples significantly increased with total template count across all healthy donors.

TCRdb's copy holds only in-frame clones and misses some; the assay was immunoSEQ multiplex PCR. The table shows 55,000 to 60,000 clones, with approximately 89% occurring only once. Healthy donors had no documented immune events, such as infections, while sampled. CDR1 is SGHTA, CDR2 FQGNSA, per germline. The CDR3 sequence is 13 residues long. V lost 5 bases to trimming and J lost 4 bases, with 11 bases between them. Sequenced input: blood. This rearrangement joins TRBV7-2 to TRBJ1-2, with D possibly matching TRBD1 (6 bases). This TCR derives from a person aged 18 to 75 in good health. CDR3 amino acids: CASSRGQTYGYTF. CDR3 bases: TGTGCCAGCAGCCGCGGACAGACCTATGGCTACACCTTC.